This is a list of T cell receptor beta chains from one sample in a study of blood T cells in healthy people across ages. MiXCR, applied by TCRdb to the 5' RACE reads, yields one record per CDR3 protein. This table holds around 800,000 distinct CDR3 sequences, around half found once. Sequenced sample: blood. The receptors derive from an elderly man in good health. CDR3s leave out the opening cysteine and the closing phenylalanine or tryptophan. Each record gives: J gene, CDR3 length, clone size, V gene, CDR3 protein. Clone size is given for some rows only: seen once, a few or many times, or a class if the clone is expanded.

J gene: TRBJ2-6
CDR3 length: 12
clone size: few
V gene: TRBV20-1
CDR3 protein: SAPRQSGANVLT

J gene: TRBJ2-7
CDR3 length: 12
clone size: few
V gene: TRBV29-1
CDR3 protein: SDRQTPDLYEQY

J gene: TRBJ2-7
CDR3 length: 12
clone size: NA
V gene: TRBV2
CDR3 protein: ASSSTGEAYEQY

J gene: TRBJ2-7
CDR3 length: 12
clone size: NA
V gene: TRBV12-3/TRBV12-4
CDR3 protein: ASSAGGPSYEQY

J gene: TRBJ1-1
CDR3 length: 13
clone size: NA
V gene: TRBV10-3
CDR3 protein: AISESVVGDTEAF

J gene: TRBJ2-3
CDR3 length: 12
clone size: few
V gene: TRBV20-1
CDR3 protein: SAGRTGDSRYAY

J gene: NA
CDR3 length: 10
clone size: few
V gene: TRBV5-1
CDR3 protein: ASSLDRIEQY

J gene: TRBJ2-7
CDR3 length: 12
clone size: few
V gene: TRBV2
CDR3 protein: ASSDEGGPYEQY

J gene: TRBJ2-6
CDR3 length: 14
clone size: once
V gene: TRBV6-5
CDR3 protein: AGSYPGVSGANVLT

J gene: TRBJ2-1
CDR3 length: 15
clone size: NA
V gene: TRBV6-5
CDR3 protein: ASSYIMTVESYNEQF